These T cell receptor beta chains were read from a single sample in a study of blood T cell repertoires in COVID-19. Using immunoSEQ multiplex PCR, the repertoire was profiled, and TCRdb retains in-frame clones only, with some absent. The top ten hold about 7.1% of the sample, which has over 150,000 clones, around four fifths seen once. The sample taken for sequencing was peripheral blood. The receptors were gathered from a woman aged 70-85 years with COVID-19, enrolled during active disease. CDR3s include the opening cysteine and the closing phenylalanine or tryptophan. Fields, in order: V gene, J gene, clone size, D gene, CDR3 protein, CDR3 DNA. The D gene is left open where the match is weak. Size is stated for part of the rows, as once, few or many counts, or as a class when the clone is expanded.

>TRBV30|TRBJ1-5|.|.
CAWSDENQPQHF
TGTGCCTGGAGTGACGAGAATCAGCCCCAGCATTTT
>TRBV6-2/TRBV6-3|TRBJ2-5|few|.
CASSRLHTRQETQYF
TGTGCCAGCAGCCGCCTGCATACTAGACAAGAGACCCAGTACTTC
>TRBV27|TRBJ1-6|.|.
CASSLSSSYNSPLHF
TGTGCCAGCAGTTTGTCGAGCTCCTATAATTCACCCCTCCACTTT
>TRBV6-5|TRBJ1-2|.|.
CASRSRGRIGGYTF
TGTGCCAGCAGATCCCGGGGTAGAATTGGCGGCTACACCTTC
>TRBV15|TRBJ2-5|.|.
CATSRHRRPLETQYF
TGTGCCACCAGCCGACACCGCCGGCCCCTGGAGACCCAGTACTTC
>TRBV4-2|TRBJ1-1|.|TRBD1
CASSLGDRAGNTEAFF
TGTGCCAGCAGCCTCGGGGACAGGGCGGGGAACACTGAAGCTTTCTTT
>TRBV29-1|TRBJ2-3|.|TRBD2
CSVADSGRTDTQYF
TGCAGCGTGGCGGACAGCGGGAGAACAGATACGCAGTATTTT
>TRBV2|TRBJ2-1|.|.
CASSDRTSPLGNEQFF
TGTGCCAGCAGTGATCGAACTAGCCCCCTTGGTAATGAGCAGTTCTTC
>TRBV3-1/TRBV3-2|TRBJ2-1|.|TRBD2
CASSQGTSGFYNEQFF
TGTGCCAGCAGCCAAGGGACTAGCGGGTTTTACAATGAGCAGTTCTTC
>TRBV12-3/TRBV12-4|TRBJ1-1|many|.
CASGLRNTEAFF
TGTGCCAGCGGACTCCGGAACACTGAAGCTTTCTTT
>TRBV11-2|TRBJ1-2|.|.
CASSSSLRADGYTF
TGTGCCAGCAGCTCTTCATTGCGGGCTGATGGCTACACCTTC
>TRBV28|TRBJ2-7|.|.
CASTPGNYEQYF
TGTGCCAGCACCCCCGGGAACTACGAGCAGTACTTC
>TRBV11-2|TRBJ2-7|.|.
CASSPLRGSYEQYF
TGTGCCAGCAGCCCGCTTAGGGGGAGCTACGAGCAGTACTTC
>TRBV4-3|TRBJ2-1|once|TRBD2
CASSQENLAGADEQFF
TGCGCCAGCAGCCAAGAGAACCTAGCGGGAGCCGATGAGCAGTTCTTC
>TRBV30|TRBJ2-3|.|TRBD2
CALSGGGDTQYF
TGTGCCCTTAGCGGGGGGGGAGATACGCAGTATTTT
>TRBV7-8|TRBJ1-5|.|.
CASSLETAYSNQPQHF
TGTGCCAGCAGCTTAGAGACAGCGTATAGCAATCAGCCCCAGCATTTT
>TRBV18|TRBJ2-5|.|.
CASSPLRAAGQETQYF
TGTGCCAGCTCACCCTTGAGGGCAGCTGGCCAAGAGACCCAGTACTTC
>TRBV3-1/TRBV3-2|TRBJ1-6|.|TRBD1
CASSQAGTGESPLHF
TGTGCCAGCAGCCAAGCCGGGACAGGGGAATCACCCCTCCACTTT
>TRBV7-6|TRBJ1-6|.|TRBD1
CASSSGQGANSPLHF
TGTGCCAGCAGCTCGGGACAGGGTGCTAATTCACCCCTCCACTTT
>TRBV28|TRBJ1-2|.|.
CASSKDTNYGYTF
TGTGCCAGCAGCAAGGACACAAACTATGGCTACACCTTC
>TRBV11-2|TRBJ2-5|.|TRBD2
CASSSSGRGETQYF
TGTGCCAGCAGCTCCAGCGGGAGGGGGGAGACCCAGTACTTC
>TRBV6-5|TRBJ2-7|.|.
CASSYARGPYEQYF
TGTGCCAGCAGTTACGCGCGGGGCCCGTACGAGCAGTACTTC
>TRBV6-2/TRBV6-3|TRBJ2-3|.|.
CASSSGRSARTDTQYF
TGTGCCAGCAGTTCAGGGAGGTCAGCAAGGACAGATACGCAGTATTTT
>TRBV15|TRBJ2-5|.|.
CATSRGGRYVETQYF
TGTGCCACCAGTAGAGGCGGCAGATATGTAGAGACCCAGTACTTC
>TRBV6-5|TRBJ2-7|.|TRBD2
CASSRAGGSGEQYF
TGTGCCAGCAGCCGAGCGGGAGGATCGGGCGAGCAGTACTTC
>TRBV27|TRBJ1-2|.|TRBD1
CASSFSGTGGPGGYTF
TGTGCCAGCAGTTTCTCCGGGACAGGGGGTCCGGGGGGCTACACCTTC
>TRBV3-1/TRBV3-2|TRBJ2-2|few|.
CASSQDRLATSGELFF
TGTGCCAGCAGCCAAGATCGGCTAGCGACTTCCGGGGAGCTGTTTTTT
>TRBV6-6|TRBJ2-3|once|.
CASSAEDTQYF
TGTGCCAGCAGTGCCGAGGATACGCAGTATTTT
>TRBV18|TRBJ1-2|few|.
CASSSDIQRLGYTF
TGTGCCAGCTCATCGGACATTCAAAGGTTGGGCTACACCTTC
>TRBV7-2|TRBJ2-6|.|TRBD1
CASSRTGTGRTGANVLTF
TGTGCCAGCAGCCGCACCGGGACAGGGAGGACTGGGGCCAACGTCCTGACTTTC
>TRBV9|TRBJ2-6|once|TRBD1
CASSNGQASSGANVLTF
TGTGCCAGCAGCAACGGACAGGCTAGCTCTGGGGCCAACGTCCTGACTTTC
>TRBV9|TRBJ2-1|.|TRBD2
CASSPSGSFSYNEQFF
TGTGCCAGCAGCCCTAGCGGGTCTTTCTCCTACAATGAGCAGTTCTTC
>TRBV6-5|TRBJ1-1|.|.
CASTGLWNAEAFF
TGTGCCAGCACAGGGCTGTGGAACGCTGAAGCTTTCTTT